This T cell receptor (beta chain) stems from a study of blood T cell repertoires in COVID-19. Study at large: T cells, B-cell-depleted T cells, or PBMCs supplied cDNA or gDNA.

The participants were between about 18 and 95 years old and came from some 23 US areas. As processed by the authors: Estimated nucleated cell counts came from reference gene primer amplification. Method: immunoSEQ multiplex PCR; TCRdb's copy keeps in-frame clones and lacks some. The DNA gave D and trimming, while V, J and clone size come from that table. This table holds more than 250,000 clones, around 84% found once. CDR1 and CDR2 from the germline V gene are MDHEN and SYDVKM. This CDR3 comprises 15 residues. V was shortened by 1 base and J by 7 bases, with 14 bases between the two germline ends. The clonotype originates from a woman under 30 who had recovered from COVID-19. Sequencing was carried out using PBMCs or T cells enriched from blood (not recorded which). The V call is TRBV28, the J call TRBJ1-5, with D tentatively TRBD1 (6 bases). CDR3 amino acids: CASSLSYRADQPQHF. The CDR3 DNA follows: TGTGCCAGCAGTTTATCGTACAGGGCGGACCAGCCCCAGCATTTT.